This T cell receptor (beta chain) was found in a study of T cells expressing NK-cell markers. In the study overall: TCR beta repertoires came from sorted CD3+CD56+NKG2C+, CD3+CD56+NKG2C- and CD3+CD56-NKG2C+ T cells. The authors sequenced eight donors, of whom seven were HCMV-seropositive and one was seronegative.

Per the germline V gene, CDR1 is SGHTA and CDR2 is FQGNSA. CDR3 length: 15 amino acids. Note on this clonotype: The antigen is undetermined.

Study-wide results and caveats: Dominance of the CD3+CD56-NKG2C+ fraction by these clonotypes also held in several donors.

Reprocessing the 5' RACE reads, TCRdb reports a single entry for every CDR3 protein and omits DNA. Its clone listing holds roughly 390,000 distinct CDR3 sequences. The sample taken for sequencing was blood T cells: a sorted CD56 or NKG2C T cell subset, CD4+ or CD8+ T cells, or bulk PBMC T cells (not recorded which). This TCR came from a woman in her 50s in good health. The chain uses TRBV7-2 and TRBJ2-5; TCRdb returns TRBD1, unconfirmable since there is no DNA. The CDR3 here is CASSLGRGQGETQYF.